This T cell receptor beta chain was profiled in a study of Ad26.COV2.S vaccination and SARS-CoV-2 variants. About the research overall: Vaccine-arm donor from the placebo-controlled COV1001 Ad26.COV2.S trial. General study points: Placebo recipients and vaccine recipients were similar in non-spike TCR breadth.

Turning to this clone: Its antigen is unidentified.

Treatment defined: 15 to 20 received Ad26.COV2.S at low or high dose, single or two shots; roughly five received placebo; per-sample allocation not given. Day 63 after the first vaccine or placebo injection was the time point for sampling. The shot given was an Ad26 vector that makes Wuhan-strain SARS-CoV-2 spike. Germline assignment: CDR1 MDHEN and CDR2 SYDVKM. The CDR3 loop spans 14 amino acids. J was trimmed by 6 bases and V by 3 bases; bases with no gene match: 2. Sequencing used immunoSEQ multiplex PCR; TCRdb keeps in-frame clones, though not all of them. This sample has about 350,000 clones, with approximately 86% found just once.

V usage is TRBV28 and J usage is TRBJ1-5, with 10 bases matching TRBD1. Specimen: peripheral blood, collected in a trial of Ad26.COV2.S vaccine versus placebo. This clonotype was obtained from a person aged 18-60 years who received the Ad26.COV2.S COVID-19 vaccine or a placebo. The CDR3 here is CASSFGTGVQPQHF. As DNA, the CDR3 is TGTGCCAGCAGTTTCGGGACAGGGGTTCAGCCCCAGCATTTT.